This T cell receptor beta chain is from a study of monozygotic twins with cystic fibrosis. Regarding the study as a whole: Age, concordance and disease severity did not associate with shared CDR3 numbers. Unrelated CF individuals shared fewer identical clonotypes than monozygotic CF twins.

Clones were sequenced by immunoSEQ multiplex PCR, and TCRdb holds only the in-frame ones, with some missing. In the table there are over 25,000 clones, around 90% of which are singletons. Turning to this clone: Its antigen is unknown.

Germline CDR1 LNHNV, CDR2 YYDKDF (reference sequence). The CDR3 is made up of 17 amino acids. J was trimmed by 4 bases and V by 1 base; bases with no gene match: 10. Sequencing was performed on blood. The sequence came from a girl aged 2 to 9 with cystic fibrosis. This chain joins TRBV15 and TRBJ2-5, with 9 bases lining up with TRBD1. CDR3 residues: CATSRGSPTGGGETQYF. The CDR3 DNA follows: TGTGCCACCAGCAGAGGGTCCCCGACAGGGGGGGGAGAGACCCAGTACTTC.